The 14 T cell receptor beta chains listed next were all sequenced from one sample in a study of CD8 T cells in Susac syndrome. An input of about 0.5 to 1 ug of RNA was subjected to reverse transcription using random hexamers. TCRdb redid the calling of the immunoSEQ multiplex PCR reads with MiXCR, one entry per CDR3 protein. The top ten hold approximately 0.12% of the sample, which has about 160,000 distinct CDR3 sequences, about 96% seen once. Input material: CD4+ T cells from PBMCs. The source of these receptors is a human donor with Susac syndrome.

The chain employs TRBV15 and TRBJ2-2, with D perhaps matching TRBD2 (6 bases). CDR3 length: 15 residues. Between the trimmed V and J ends, which lost 8 bases and 5 bases, there was a span of 18 bases. CDR1 is LNHNV, CDR2 YYDKDF, per germline (reference sequence). CDR3 bases: TGTGCCACCCATACGGGGGACGCGAGAACCGGGGAGCTGTTTTTT. It is translated as CATHTGDARTGELFF.

The chain links TRBV29-1 to TRBJ2-1; 8 bases align to TRBD2. CDR1 and CDR2 (germline): SQVTM, ANQGSEA. The CDR3 runs to 14 residues. V trimming: 4 bases; J trimming: 5 bases; junction bases outside the gene matches: 7. The CDR3 region has the DNA TGCAGCGTTGCCCACGGGACTAGAGACAATGAGCAGTTCTTC. The encoded protein is CSVAHGTRDNEQFF.

The V gene is TRBV5-1, the J gene TRBJ2-1; D remains unclear. From germline, CDR1 is SGHRS and CDR2 YFSETQ. The V end was cut by 0 bases, the J end by 0 bases, with 10 bases between. The CDR3 totals 16 residues. For the CDR3, the DNA is TGCGCCAGCAGCTTGGTCGGCAGCAGCTCCTACAATGAGCAGTTCTTC. Its translation: CASSLVGSSSYNEQFF.

The rearrangement uses TRBV20-1 and TRBJ2-2, with TRBD1 identical over 8 bases. Germline CDR1 DFQATT, CDR2 SNEGSKA (reference sequence). The CDR3 sequence is 15 residues long. V trimming: 4 bases; J trimming: 4 bases; junction bases outside the gene matches: 8. The CDR3 DNA reads as TGCAGTGCTAACCCCGGGACAGGTAGCACCGGGGAGCTGTTTTTT. Translation gives CSANPGTGSTGELFF.

CDR3: CSARGARHPQETQYF. CDR3 bases: TGCAGTGCTAGAGGTGCCCGGCACCCCCAAGAGACCCAGTACTTC. The J gene is TRBJ2-5, the V gene TRBV20-1, with D hard to call. Trimming left V 1 base short and J 1 base short, with 13 bases between. The CDR3 sequence is 15 residues long. The germline CDR1 and CDR2 sequences are DFQATT and SNEGSKA (reference sequence).

The rearrangement links TRBV3-1 to TRBJ1-5, with D hard to call. The CDR3 spans 14 residues. The V end was cut by 0 bases, the J end by 5 bases, with 8 bases between. From germline, CDR1 is LGHDT and CDR2 YNNKEL (reference sequence). CDR3 DNA: TGTGCCAGCAGCCAAGATGCACGGTATCAGCCCCAGCATTTT. Its translation is CASSQDARYQPQHF. Supplemented by reference TRBV3-1 and TRBJ1-5, the full variable domain reads DTAVSQTPKYLVTQMGNDKSIKCEQNLGHDTMYWYKQDSKKFLKIMFSYNNKELIINETVPNRFSPKSPDKAHLNLHINSLELGDSAVYFCASSQDARYQPQHFGDGTRLSIL.

This chain uses TRBV28 with TRBJ1-5; D is uncertain. Trimming took 5 bases from V and 10 from J, leaving 9 bases between them. Germline V gene lookup returns CDR1 MDHEN and CDR2 SYDVKM. The CDR3 contains 11 residues. CDR3 in amino acids: CASSDLVPQHF. The CDR3 DNA reads TGTGCCAGCAGTGACCTTGTCCCCCAGCATTTT.

The chain joins TRBV6-2 or TRBV6-3 to TRBJ2-3; 8 bases agree with TRBD2. Germline V CDR1 and CDR2: MNHEY, SVGEGT. Trimming at V came to 5 bases and at J to 5 bases, leaving 12 bases not matched to a gene. The CDR3 is made up of 16 amino acids. The CDR3 bases are TGTGCCAGCAGTGGACTAGCTGACTCCCGGGAAGATACGCAGTATTTT. This codes for CASSGLADSREDTQYF.

The chain is built from TRBV4-2 and TRBJ2-5, with D perhaps TRBD2 (5 bases). Per germline, CDR1 LGHNA and CDR2 YNFKEQ. The CDR3 has 17 amino acids. Trimming took 0 bases from V and 0 from J, leaving 14 bases between them. The CDR3 DNA reads TGTGCCAGCAGCCAAGAGGGGAGCACAGAGTACCAAGAGACCCAGTACTTC. Translating gives CASSQEGSTEYQETQYF.

This chain uses TRBV12-5 with TRBJ2-1; D is ambiguous. CDR3 length equals 14 residues. The germline CDR1 and CDR2 sequences are LGHNT and FRNRAP. V lost 4 bases to trimming and J lost 2 bases, with 9 bases between them. This CDR3 reads CASGSHPTYNEQFF. CDR3 nucleotides: TGTGCTAGTGGTTCCCACCCCACCTACAATGAGCAGTTCTTC.

This clonotype came up once. This chain links TRBV4-1 with TRBJ2-4, with a possible D match to TRBD2 (6 bases). This CDR3 spans 17 amino acids. The germline V gene encodes CDR1 MGHRA and CDR2 YSYEKL. V was shortened by 4 bases and J by 0 bases, with 16 bases between the two germline ends. The CDR3 DNA is TGCGCCAGCAGCCCCACCGAGCGGGTCATAGCCAAAAACATTCAGTACTTC. Translation: CASSPTERVIAKNIQYF.

This chain uses TRBV20-1 with TRBJ2-7; 8 bases are a match to TRBD2. V lost 5 bases, J lost 0 bases, and 6 bases stayed unmatched. This CDR3 contains 14 residues. Germline-derived CDR1 and CDR2 are DFQATT and SNEGSKA (reference sequence). The chain's CDR3 is CSALLSGSSYEQYF. The CDR3 nucleotides are TGCAGTGCTCTACTAAGCGGGAGCTCCTACGAGCAGTACTTC.

The chain combines TRBV3-1 with TRBJ2-3, with 10 bases fitting TRBD2. Germline-derived CDR1 and CDR2 are LGHDT and YNNKEL (reference sequence). The ends lost 2 bases at V and 1 base at J; junction bases unmatched: 3. This CDR3 comprises 16 residues. The CDR3 is CASSQPAGGRTDTQYF. The CDR3 DNA is TGTGCCAGCAGCCAACCAGCGGGGGGGCGCACAGATACGCAGTATTTT.

The chain carries TRBV5-6 and TRBJ2-7; 11 bases line up with TRBD1. The CDR3 totals 16 residues. V lost 1 base, J lost 2 bases, and 5 bases stayed unmatched. CDR1 SGHDT and CDR2 YYEEEE come from the germline V gene. DNA for the CDR3: TGTGCCAGCAGCTTGTACGCGGGACAGGGGGCCTACGAGCAGTACGTC. Protein sequence: CASSLYAGQGAYEQYV.